Listed here are 21 T cell receptor beta chains from one sample, sequenced in a study of T cell responses to AZD1222 COVID-19 vaccine. Assay: immunoSEQ multiplex PCR; the TCRdb copy retains only in-frame clones and omits some. The repertoire holds 120,000 or so clones, with roughly 89% as singletons. This specimen was peripheral blood, taken on day 0 of MenACWY control vaccination. Receptors were obtained from an adult in good health.

This sequence joins TRBV7-2 and TRBJ2-5; no definite D call. CDR3 size: 16 residues. The ends were cut back, 2 bases at V and 3 bases at J, with 16 bases in the middle. The germline V gene has CDR1 SGHTA and CDR2 FQGNSA. In nucleotides, the CDR3 is TGTGCCAGCAGCTTATCTTTTTTTCGGACGGAAGAGACCCAGTACTTC. Its protein product is CASSLSFFRTEETQYF.

The chain couples TRBV27 to TRBJ1-1, with D tentatively TRBD1 (6 bases). Germline CDR1 reads MNHEY; CDR2 reads SMNVEV (reference sequence). CDR3 length: 16 amino acids. Trimming took 3 bases from V and 7 from J, leaving 21 bases between them. CDR3 sequence reads: CASSFLQGRRPLEAFF. The CDR3 DNA reads TGTGCCAGCAGTTTTCTTCAGGGGCGCCGGCCGCTTGAAGCTTTCTTT.

V is TRBV10-3 and J is TRBJ2-1, with D tentatively TRBD2 (5 bases). Germline CDR1 and CDR2: ENHRY and SYGVKD. V lost 6 bases and J 8 bases, leaving 14 bases between the germline ends. This CDR3 has 13 residues. CDR3 residues: CAISERIGDEQFF. CDR3 nucleotides: TGTGCCATCAGCGAAAGAATCGGGGATGAGCAGTTCTTC.

The chain links TRBV27 to TRBJ2-2; no clear D. The CDR3 totals 15 residues. Trimming stripped 4 bases from V and 6 bases from J, with 15 bases between. The germline V gene has CDR1 MNHEY and CDR2 SMNVEV (reference sequence). CDR3 sequence: CASSSAGMHAGELFF. The CDR3 region has the DNA TGTGCCAGCAGTTCAGCCGGAATGCACGCCGGGGAGCTGTTTTTT.

The chain has TRBV29-1 and TRBJ2-3; weak D call: TRBD2 (7 bases). The CDR3 runs 11 residues. Trimming shortened V by 5 bases and J by 9 bases, and 12 bases separated the two germline ends. Germline V gives CDR1 SQVTM, CDR2 ANQGSEA. The CDR3 nucleotides are TGCAGCGTTCTCGGGGGGCGGACGCAGTATTTT. It specifies CSVLGGRTQYF.

This sequence joins TRBV6-1 and TRBJ2-1; 11 positions agree with TRBD2. V shed 3 bases and J 0 bases; nucleotides not matched to a gene: 7. Germline values: CDR1 MNHNS, CDR2 SASEGT. This CDR3 spans 18 amino acids. CDR3: CASSDGTSGRPSYNEQFF. In DNA, the CDR3 is TGTGCCAGCAGTGATGGGACTAGCGGACGTCCCTCCTACAATGAGCAGTTCTTC.

This rearrangement joins TRBV7-9 to TRBJ1-1; D call uncertain. CDR1 and CDR2 (germline): SEHNR, FQNEAQ (reference sequence). CDR3 length: 16 amino acids. The V gene lost 5 bases and the J gene lost 2 bases, with 18 bases spanning the gap. The CDR3 DNA reads TGTGCCAGCAGCCAACGGAGTGGAAAACTAAACACTGAAGCTTTCTTT. Translated: CASSQRSGKLNTEAFF.

The chain combines TRBV19 with TRBJ2-1; D possibly corresponds to TRBD2 (5 bases). Germline lookup yields CDR1 LNHDA and CDR2 SQIVND (reference sequence). The CDR3 covers 15 residues. V was pared by 3 bases and J by 7 bases, with 16 bases between. The CDR3 here is CASSMVRTRANEQFF. CDR3 DNA: TGTGCCAGTAGTATGGTAAGGACTCGAGCGAATGAGCAGTTCTTC. Together with reference TRBV19 and TRBJ2-1, the CDR3 gives the full variable domain: DGGITQSPKYLFRKEGQNVTLSCEQNLNHDAMYWYRQDPGQGLRLIYYSQIVNDFQKGDIAEGYSVSREKKESFPLTVTSAQKNPTAFYLCASSMVRTRANEQFFGPGTRLTVL.

The chain carries TRBV27 and TRBJ2-6, with D tentatively TRBD2 (6 bases). The V and J ends lost 0 bases and 1 base respectively, with 13 bases between them. Germline V CDR1 and CDR2: MNHEY, SMNVEV (reference sequence). This CDR3 has 18 amino acids. CDR3 amino acids: CASSLSAGRDSGANVLTF. CDR3 nucleotides: TGTGCCAGCAGTTTATCCGCGGGGCGTGATTCTGGGGCCAACGTCCTGACTTTC.

This clone was observed a single time. The chain uses TRBV18 and TRBJ2-3; 9 bases are a match to TRBD2. Germline V gives CDR1 KGHSH, CDR2 LQKENI. CDR3 length equals 17 residues. V was clipped by 4 bases and J by 6 bases; unmatched bases: 14. CDR3 sequence: CASSQDAGLAIGDTQYF. For the CDR3, the DNA is TGTGCCAGCTCACAAGATGCGGGACTAGCAATAGGCGATACGCAGTATTTT.

The chain couples TRBV27 to TRBJ2-1, with a tentative D call TRBD1 (5 bases). Germline CDR1 and CDR2: MNHEY and SMNVEV (reference sequence). This CDR3 is 15 amino acids long. The V gene lost 6 bases and the J gene lost 2 bases, with 14 bases spanning the gap. CDR3 bases: TGTGCCAGCAGCCCCAGACAGACGCCCTACAATGAGCAGTTCTTC. Its protein is CASSPRQTPYNEQFF.

V gene TRBV27 combines with J gene TRBJ2-7, with D possibly being TRBD2 (5 bases). The V gene's germline CDR1 is MNHEY and CDR2 SMNVEV (reference sequence). The ends were cut back, 4 bases at V and 0 bases at J, with 7 bases in the middle. This CDR3 has 13 amino acids. The CDR3 is CASSSGVSYEQYF. DNA of the CDR3: TGTGCCAGCAGTTCCGGGGTCTCCTACGAGCAGTACTTC.

As for this clone: Other DNA sequences in this specimen translate into the identical CDR3. This sequence joins TRBV12-3 or TRBV12-4 and TRBJ2-7, with 7 bases aligning to TRBD2. The CDR3 has 13 amino acids. The V and J ends lost 3 bases and 2 bases, in that order; junction bases with no gene match: 1. CDR3 in amino acids: CASSFGLAYEQYF. CDR3 DNA: TGTGCCAGCAGTTTCGGACTAGCCTACGAGCAGTACTTC.

This clone has only one observation. The chain recombines TRBV5-1 with TRBJ2-7; TRBD1 matches 7 bases. The CDR3 is 15 amino acids. The junction had 12 bases not matched to a gene; V was cut back by 3 bases and J by 6 bases. Germline values: CDR1 SGHRS, CDR2 YFSETQ. In nucleotides, the CDR3 is TGCGCCAGCAGCTCTGGGAGTACAGGGGTCTTCGAGCAGTACTTC. Translation: CASSSGSTGVFEQYF.

The rearrangement links TRBV7-8 to TRBJ2-1; the D gene is possibly TRBD1 (5 bases). V lost 3 bases and J 7 bases, leaving 28 bases between the germline ends. Germline assignment: CDR1 SGHVS and CDR2 FQNEAQ. The CDR3 loop spans 19 amino acids. This chain's CDR3 is CASSFMMPPITVSGNEQFF. The CDR3 DNA sequence: TGTGCCAGCAGCTTCATGATGCCCCCCATAACTGTTTCAGGGAATGAGCAGTTCTTC. The whole variable domain, remainder taken from reference TRBV7-8 and TRBJ2-1, is GAGVSQSPRYKVAKRGQDVALRCDPISGHVSLFWYQQALGQGPEFLTYFQNEAQLDKSGLPSDRFFAERPEGSVSTLKIQRTQQEDSAVYLCASSFMMPPITVSGNEQFFGPGTRLTVL.

The chain is built from TRBV5-1 and TRBJ2-1; 12 positions match TRBD2. V lost 5 bases to trimming and J lost 6 bases; unmatched junction nucleotides: 9. Germline values: CDR1 SGHRS, CDR2 YFSETQ. This CDR3 is 16 amino acids long. CDR3 region: CASSSSSGRALNEQFF. The CDR3 DNA reads as TGCGCCAGCAGTTCGTCTAGCGGGAGGGCCCTCAATGAGCAGTTCTTC.

The chain joins TRBV3-1 (or the pseudogene TRBV3-2) to TRBJ2-7, with 7 bases identical to TRBD2. Unmatched junction bases numbered 6, after V lost 4 bases and J lost 0 bases. CDR3 size: 15 residues. Germline V gene sequence: CDR1 LGHDT, CDR2 YNNKEL (reference sequence). Here the CDR3 DNA reads TGTGCCAGCAGCCCGTCAGCGGGGAGCTCCTACGAGCAGTACTTC. Its translation is CASSPSAGSSYEQYF.

The V call is TRBV30, the J call TRBJ1-2, with D unresolved. The CDR3 extends over 13 amino acids. The germline V gene encodes CDR1 GTSNPN and CDR2 SVGIG (reference sequence). V lost 3 bases, J lost 6 bases, and 14 bases lay in between. CDR3: CAWRAGVRDGYTF. CDR3 coding DNA: TGTGCCTGGAGAGCCGGGGTCAGAGATGGCTACACCTTC.

The rearrangement links TRBV5-1 to TRBJ1-1; 7 bases agree with TRBD1. The length of the CDR3 is 14 residues. The V and J ends lost 4 bases and 0 bases, in that order; junction bases with no gene match: 3. Per the germline V gene, CDR1 is SGHRS and CDR2 is YFSETQ. The CDR3 region is CASSLTGMNTEAFF. CDR3 DNA sequence: TGCGCCAGCAGCCTGACAGGGATGAACACTGAAGCTTTCTTT.

The chain couples TRBV4-2 to TRBJ2-1, with D tentatively TRBD2 (5 bases). The CDR3 has 15 residues. V was clipped by 4 bases and J by 0 bases, with 10 bases between them. Germline-derived CDR1 and CDR2 are LGHNA and YNFKEQ. The CDR3 sequence: CASSRTEGSYNEQFF. The CDR3 nucleotides are TGTGCCAGCAGCCGAACAGAGGGCTCCTACAATGAGCAGTTCTTC.

For this clone: This specimen includes other DNA sequences encoding the same CDR3. The CDR3 is CASSVGDYNEQFF. The CDR3 DNA is TGTGCCAGCAGCGTGGGAGACTACAATGAGCAGTTCTTC. The chain combines TRBV9 with TRBJ2-1, with a tentative D call TRBD2 (5 bases). This CDR3 has 13 residues. Germline V lookup: CDR1 SGDLS, CDR2 YYNGEE. Trimming took 2 bases from V and 3 from J, leaving 6 bases between them.